Below, 3 T cell receptor beta chains from the same sample are listed, as sequenced in a study of T cell changes during pregnancy in multiple sclerosis. Data came from immunoSEQ multiplex PCR; TCRdb stores just in-frame clones and leaves some out. Among 40,000 to 55,000 clones listed, roughly 88% were seen once. The sequenced sample was peripheral blood, obtained in the first trimester of pregnancy. All receptors come from a female donor in good health, enrolled as a control in a pregnancy study.

The chain combines TRBV28 with TRBJ2-7, with 8 bases matching TRBD1. V lost 5 bases to trimming and J lost 3 bases; unmatched junction nucleotides: 18. The CDR3 extends over 18 amino acids. Germline V gene lookup returns CDR1 MDHEN and CDR2 SYDVKM. In DNA form, the CDR3 reads TGTGCCAGCAGTCTGGTCGGACAGGGAAGGGGGCGGATCTACGAGCAGTACTTC. Protein: CASSLVGQGRGRIYEQYF. Combining the CDR3 with reference TRBV28 and TRBJ2-7 gives the whole variable domain DVKVTQSSRYLVKRTGEKVFLECVQDMDHENMFWYRQDPGLGLRLIYFSYDVKMKEKGDIPEGYSVSREKKERFSLILESASTNQTSMYLCASSLVGQGRGRIYEQYFGPGTRLTVT.

This sequence joins TRBV28 and TRBJ1-4; tentative D call: TRBD1 (5 bases). V shed 4 bases and J shed 6 bases, with 15 bases lying between them. The CDR3 extends over 15 amino acids. From germline, CDR1 is MDHEN and CDR2 SYDVKM. The CDR3 loop reads CASSSGGRLDEKLFF. The CDR3 bases are TGTGCCAGCAGTTCCGGGGGGAGGCTTGATGAAAAACTGTTTTTT.

This clone was picked up one time. The chain carries TRBV11-2 and TRBJ2-1; tentative D call: TRBD1 (5 bases). CDR3 length equals 15 residues. Deletions cut 4 bases from V and 5 bases from J, with 15 bases between. From germline, CDR1 is SGHAT and CDR2 FQNNGV. CDR3 amino acids: CASSSPRDPHNEQFF. In DNA, the CDR3 is TGTGCCAGCAGCTCCCCCAGGGATCCTCACAATGAGCAGTTCTTC. The full variable domain, its missing parts supplied by reference TRBV11-2 and TRBJ2-1, is EAGVAQSPRYKIIEKRQSVAFWCNPISGHATLYWYQQILGQGPKLLIQFQNNGVVDDSQLPKDRFSAERLKGVDSTLKIQPAKLEDSAVYLCASSSPRDPHNEQFFGPGTRLTVL.